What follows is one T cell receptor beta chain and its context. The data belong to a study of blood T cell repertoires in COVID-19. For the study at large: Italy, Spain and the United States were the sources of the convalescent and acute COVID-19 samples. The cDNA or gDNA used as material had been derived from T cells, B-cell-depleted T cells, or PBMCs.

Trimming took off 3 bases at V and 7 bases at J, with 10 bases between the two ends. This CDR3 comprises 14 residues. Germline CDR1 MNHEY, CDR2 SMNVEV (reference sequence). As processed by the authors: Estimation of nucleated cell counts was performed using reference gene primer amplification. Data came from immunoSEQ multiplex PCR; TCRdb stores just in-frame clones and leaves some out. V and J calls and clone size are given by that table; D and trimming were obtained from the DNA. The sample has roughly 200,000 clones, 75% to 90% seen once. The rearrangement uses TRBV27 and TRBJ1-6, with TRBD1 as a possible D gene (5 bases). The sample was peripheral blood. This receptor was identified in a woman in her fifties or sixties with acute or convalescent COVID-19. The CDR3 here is CASSFREGNSPLHF. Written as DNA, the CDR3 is TGTGCCAGCAGTTTCAGGGAAGGGAATTCACCCCTCCACTTT.